This T cell receptor beta chain was recorded in a study of T cell repertoires in cytomegalovirus infection. This clonotype was seen repeatedly, ten times or more. Its antigen is undetermined. The CDR3 has 14 amino acids. V lost 6 bases and J lost 6; bases outside the gene matches: 8. Germline lookup yields CDR1 SEHNR and CDR2 FQNEAQ (reference sequence). TCRdb re-called the reads through MiXCR, storing one row per CDR3 protein. Of about 47,000 distinct CDR3 sequences detected, about 21% appear once; the ten largest clones hold about 53%. The source material was CD8+ T cells from cultured PBMCs, sampled from culture after CMV antigen stimulation. The rearrangement joins TRBV7-9 to TRBJ1-5, with 7 bases identical to TRBD1. This receptor was obtained from a human donor in good health (CMV status not recorded). Some clones in this sample may be carry-over from other donors' samples. The CDR3 spells CASSSNRGSQPQHF. CDR3 sequence (DNA): TGTGCCAGCAGTTCAAACAGGGGTAGTCAGCCCCAGCATTTT.